This T cell receptor beta chain was captured in a study of blood T cells in healthy people across ages. Primers used in a second PCR of about 6 to 11 cycles were a sample-barcoded 5' primer and a J-beta primer mix. MiXCR was run by TCRdb on the 5' RACE reads, yielding one entry per CDR3 protein. Among 800,000 to 950,000 distinct CDR3 sequences, under 35% were seen once, and the ten largest hold 10%. From germline, CDR1 is KGHDR and CDR2 SFDVKD. There are 12 residues in the CDR3. Trimming took 6 bases from V and 1 from J, leaving 5 bases between them. The same sample was also studied in work on T cells of mothers and their children.

The TCR was taken from a woman between 40 and 50 years old in good health. The chain has TRBV24-1 and TRBJ1-1; D unresolved. The specimen sequenced was blood. CDR3 protein: CATSPGNTEAFF. The CDR3 bases are TGTGCCACCAGTCCGGGGAACACTGAAGCTTTCTTT.